This T cell receptor beta chain derives from a study of blood T cell repertoires in COVID-19. Study-wide context: Donors in the United States, Italy and Spain gave samples during acute or convalescent COVID-19. From T cells, B-cell-depleted T cells, or PBMCs came the material, which was cDNA or gDNA.

Study processing details: Amplification with reference gene primers provided the estimates of nucleated cell counts. TCRdb keeps only in-frame clones here, not all; method: immunoSEQ multiplex PCR. V and J calls and clone size follow that table, whereas D and trimming were derived from the DNA. The table has some 110,000 clones, about 74% seen once. CDR1 SGHRS and CDR2 YFSETQ come from the germline V gene. Trimming cost V 0 bases and J 8 bases; bases outside gene matches: 14. This CDR3 region has 17 residues. The sample consisted of peripheral blood. This clonotype was obtained from a man in his 70s with acute or convalescent COVID-19. The gene calls are TRBV5-1 and TRBJ2-7; 10 nucleotides line up with TRBD1. Here the CDR3 reads CASSLESSLATGGKQYF. As DNA, the CDR3 is TGCGCCAGCAGCTTGGAGTCGTCGCTCGCGACAGGGGGCAAGCAGTACTTC.